This T cell receptor (beta chain) was documented in a study of shared clonotypes between healthy human individuals. Splitting of each subset's genomic DNA was done evenly across several immunoSEQ plates. As originally analysed: ImmunoSEQ supplied junction-only sequences lacking quality scores, so filtering was different. Assay used: immunoSEQ multiplex PCR; TCRdb lists only in-frame clones, some missing. V and J calls and clone size are copied from that table; D and trimming were computed from the DNA. The sample lists a few million clones; about 94% were seen once. Germline CDR1 SGHNT, CDR2 YYREEE (reference sequence). V dropped 4 bases and J dropped 0 bases, with 10 bases sitting between them. The CDR3 runs 15 residues. The donor cohort consisted entirely of Caucasian adults residing in Nashville, Tennessee.

This receptor was identified in a man younger than 35 in good health. This chain joins TRBV5-4 and TRBJ2-2; D is perhaps TRBD1 or TRBD2 (5 bases each). The sequencing input was naive CD4+ T cells sorted from blood. The subset is: CD45RA+ positively selected. The DNA for the CDR3 is TGTGCCAGCAGCCAAAGGGGACCGAACACCGGGGAGCTGTTTTTT. Its protein is CASSQRGPNTGELFF. The full variable domain, rest sourced from reference TRBV5-4 and TRBJ2-2, is ETGVTQSPTHLIKTRGQQVTLRCSSQSGHNTVSWYQQALGQGPQFIFQYYREEENGRGNFPPRFSGLQFPNYSSELNVNALELDDSALYLCASSQRGPNTGELFFGEGSRLTVL.